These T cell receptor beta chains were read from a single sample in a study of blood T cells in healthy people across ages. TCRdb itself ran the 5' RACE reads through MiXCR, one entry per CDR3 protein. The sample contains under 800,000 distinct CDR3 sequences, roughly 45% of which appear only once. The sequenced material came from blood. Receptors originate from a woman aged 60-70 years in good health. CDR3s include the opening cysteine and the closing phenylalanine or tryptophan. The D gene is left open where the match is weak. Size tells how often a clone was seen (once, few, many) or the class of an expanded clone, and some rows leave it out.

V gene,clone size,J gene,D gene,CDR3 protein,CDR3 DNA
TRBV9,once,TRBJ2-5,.,CASSSRGTRETQYF,TGTGCCAGCAGCTCCCGGGGTACCCGAGAGACCCAGTACTTC
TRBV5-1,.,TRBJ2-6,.,CASSLADASGIRSGANVLTF,TGCGCCAGCAGCCTCGCTGACGCGTCAGGGATTAGGTCCGGGGCCAACGTCCTGACTTTC
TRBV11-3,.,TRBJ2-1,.,CASSQGTEESNEQFF,TGTGCCAGCAGCCAGGGGACGGAGGAAAGCAATGAGCAGTTCTTC
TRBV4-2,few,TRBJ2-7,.,CASSQVGWSVPYEQYF,TGTGCCAGCAGCCAAGTAGGATGGTCAGTACCCTACGAGCAGTACTTC
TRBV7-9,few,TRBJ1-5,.,CASSLAEHSNQPQHF,TGTGCCAGCAGCTTAGCCGAGCATAGCAATCAGCCCCAGCATTTT
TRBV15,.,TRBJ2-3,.,CATSRGGAGSTDTQYF,TGTGCCACCAGCAGAGGGGGCGCCGGAAGCACAGATACGCAGTATTTT
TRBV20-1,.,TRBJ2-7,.,CSAETGSSEQYF,TGCAGTGCGGAAACAGGGTCATCCGAGCAGTACTTC
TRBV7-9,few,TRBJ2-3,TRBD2,CASSSGLAGTTDTQYF,TGTGCCAGCAGCTCTGGACTAGCGGGAACGACAGATACGCAGTATTTT
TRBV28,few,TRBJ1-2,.,CASSSGQSLSGYTF,TGTGCCAGCAGCTCCGGACAGTCCTTATCAGGCTACACCTTC
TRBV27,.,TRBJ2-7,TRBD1,CASRVTGGAYYEQYF,TGTGCCAGCAGGGTCACAGGGGGCGCGTACTACGAGCAGTACTTC
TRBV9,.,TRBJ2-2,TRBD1,CASSVEGGWGGQGDTGELFF,TGTGCCAGCAGCGTAGAGGGGGGATGGGGGGGACAGGGTGACACCGGGGAGCTGTTTTTT
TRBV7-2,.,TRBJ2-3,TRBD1,CASNPQGQGNTDTQYF,TGTGCCAGCAACCCCCAGGGACAGGGCAACACAGATACGCAGTATTTT
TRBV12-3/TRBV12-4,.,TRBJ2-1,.,CASSEGRTQFF,TGTGCCAGCAGTGAGGGCCGAACGCAGTTCTTC
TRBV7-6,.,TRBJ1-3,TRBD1,CASSPQGTGASGNTIYF,TGTGCCAGCAGCCCCCAGGGGACAGGAGCCTCCGGAAACACCATATATTTT
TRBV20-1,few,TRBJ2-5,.,CSARKTHQETQYF,TGCAGTGCCCGTAAGACACACCAAGAGACCCAGTACTTC
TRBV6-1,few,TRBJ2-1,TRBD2,CASGTSLEYNEQFF,TGTGCCAGCGGGACTAGCTTAGAATACAATGAGCAGTTCTTC
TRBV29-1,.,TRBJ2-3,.,CSVERGSGTDTRYF,TGCAGCGTTGAACGGGGTTCGGGCACAGATACGCGGTATTTT
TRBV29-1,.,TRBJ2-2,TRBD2,CSVGLAGEVAGELFF,TGCAGCGTTGGACTAGCGGGAGAAGTCGCCGGGGAGCTGTTTTTT
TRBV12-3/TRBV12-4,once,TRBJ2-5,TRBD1,CASTPGTEGTQYF,TGTGCCAGCACCCCCGGGACAGAAGGGACCCAGTACTTC
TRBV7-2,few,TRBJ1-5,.,CASSPSHGPQPQHF,TGTGCCAGCAGCCCATCGCATGGGCCTCAGCCCCAGCATTTT